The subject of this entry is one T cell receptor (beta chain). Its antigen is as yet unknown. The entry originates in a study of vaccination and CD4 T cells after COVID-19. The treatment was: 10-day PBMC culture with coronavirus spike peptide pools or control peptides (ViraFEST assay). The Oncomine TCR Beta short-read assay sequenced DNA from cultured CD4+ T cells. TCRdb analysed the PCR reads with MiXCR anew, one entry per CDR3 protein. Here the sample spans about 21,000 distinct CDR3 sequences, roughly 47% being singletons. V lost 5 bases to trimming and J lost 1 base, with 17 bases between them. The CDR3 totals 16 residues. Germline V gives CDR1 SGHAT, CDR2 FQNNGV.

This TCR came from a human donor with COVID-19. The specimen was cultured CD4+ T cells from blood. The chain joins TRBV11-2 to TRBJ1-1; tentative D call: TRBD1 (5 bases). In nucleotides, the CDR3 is TGTGCCAGCAGCCCGATTCCGGGACGGGCGAACACTGAAGCTTTCTTT. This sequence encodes CASSPIPGRANTEAFF.